This T cell receptor beta chain was sequenced for a study of T cell responses to AZD1222 COVID-19 vaccine. Study outcomes and limitations: Two AZD1222 doses significantly raised spike-specific TCR breadth and depth over controls. In a largely white British group with more females than males, clonal diversity was possibly underestimated. Among spike-specific TCRs, nearly half reportedly target unmutated variant regions.

Profiled with immunoSEQ multiplex PCR; TCRdb holds only in-frame clones, not every one. The sample has approximately 130,000 clones; 93% are singletons. About this clone: Antigen unknown.

With V trimmed by 1 base and J by 6 bases, 8 bases remained unmatched. The germline CDR1 and CDR2 sequences are MGHRA and YSYEKL. The CDR3 loop spans 17 amino acids. The sample consisted of peripheral blood, taken on day 0 of AZD1222 vaccination. The source of this sequence is an adult in good health. The chain carries TRBV4-1 and TRBJ2-3, with 12 bases lining up with TRBD2. This CDR3 reads CASSQGTSGAPLDTQYF. CDR3 nucleotide sequence: TGCGCCAGCAGCCAAGGGACTAGCGGGGCTCCACTTGATACGCAGTATTTT.